This T cell receptor (beta chain) was captured by sequencing in a study of shared T cell receptors in the human thymus. Assay: immunoSEQ multiplex PCR; the TCRdb copy retains only in-frame clones and omits some. Of almost 550,000 clones in the sample, 78% were seen once. The CDR3 runs 16 residues. The germline CDR1 and CDR2 sequences are SGDLS and YYNGEE. Trimming at V came to 4 bases and at J to 5 bases, leaving 7 bases not matched to a gene. The same specimen was also included in a second study, on human thymus T cells. As that report states: From resections taken during corrective heart surgery, the thymus tissue was obtained. Thymic and blood repertoires appeared to show biased V and J gene usage. Related studies found that unrelated individuals share highly overlapping thymic repertoires.

The V and J genes are TRBV9 and TRBJ2-2; TRBD2 aligns across 11 bases. The clonotype originates from a boy younger than two with a congenital heart defect. Sequenced: thymocytes. This CDR3 is CASSPRLAGKTGELFF. DNA of the CDR3: TGTGCCAGCAGCCCGCGACTAGCGGGAAAAACCGGGGAGCTGTTTTTT.